This is a list of T cell receptor beta chains from one sample in a study of blood T cells in healthy people across ages. MiXCR, run by TCRdb on the 5' RACE reads, gives a single entry per CDR3 protein. Here the sample spans roughly 900,000 distinct CDR3 sequences, 48% being singletons. Sequencing was carried out using blood. All receptors derive from a man aged 25-45 years in good health. Both conserved end residues are part of each CDR3. Each record gives: J gene, V gene, clone size, D gene, CDR3 length, CDR3 protein, CDR3 DNA. A D gene is named only where the DNA matches it firmly. Clone size is shown for a subset of rows, as once, few, many or a class of expanded clone.

J: TRBJ2-5
V: TRBV28
size: NA
D: TRBD2
length: 17
CDR3: CASSFPTSGGTQETQYF
DNA: TGTGCCAGCAGTTTCCCGACTAGCGGGGGAACCCAAGAGACCCAGTACTTC

J: TRBJ1-5
V: TRBV7-2
size: few
D: TRBD1
length: 14
CDR3: CASSTGQPNQPQHF
DNA: TGTGCCAGCAGCACGGGACAGCCCAATCAGCCCCAGCATTTT

J: TRBJ2-3
V: TRBV24-1
size: NA
D: TRBD2
length: 13
CDR3: CATSDKLAGLPYF
DNA: TGTGCCACCAGTGATAAACTAGCGGGACTCCCGTATTTT

J: TRBJ1-1
V: TRBV7-2
size: NA
D: NA
length: 13
CDR3: CASSVGQKTEAFF
DNA: TGTGCCAGCAGCGTAGGGCAGAAGACTGAAGCTTTCTTT

J: TRBJ1-5
V: TRBV28
size: few
D: TRBD1
length: 15
CDR3: CASTDQDRGRMPQHF
DNA: TGTGCCAGCACGGATCAAGACAGGGGGAGAATGCCCCAGCATTTT

J: TRBJ2-5
V: TRBV20-1
size: NA
D: NA
length: 15
CDR3: CSVSSPIGLQETQYF
DNA: TGCAGTGTCTCCAGCCCGATAGGGCTACAAGAGACCCAGTACTTC

J: TRBJ1-4
V: TRBV7-8
size: many
D: TRBD1
length: 16
CDR3: CASSLAAGGLNEKLFF
DNA: TGTGCCAGCAGCTTAGCGGCAGGGGGCTTAAATGAAAAACTGTTTTTT

J: TRBJ1-4
V: TRBV5-1
size: few
D: NA
length: 12
CDR3: CASSPQGEKLFF
DNA: TGCGCCAGCAGCCCCCAGGGCGAAAAACTGTTTTTT

J: TRBJ2-1
V: TRBV24-1
size: once
D: NA
length: 13
CDR3: CATSELTGYLQFF
DNA: TGTGCCACCAGTGAACTAACAGGGTATTTGCAGTTCTTC

J: TRBJ1-1
V: TRBV6-5
size: NA
D: NA
length: 16
CDR3: CASSYSPLVGNTEAFF
DNA: TGTGCCAGCAGTTACTCCCCATTGGTGGGGAACACTGAAGCTTTCTTT

J: TRBJ1-5
V: TRBV12-3/TRBV12-4
size: NA
D: TRBD1
length: 15
CDR3: CASNTGGVWNQPQHF
DNA: TGTGCCAGCAACACAGGGGGCGTTTGGAATCAGCCCCAGCATTTT

J: TRBJ2-7
V: TRBV5-4
size: few
D: TRBD1
length: 14
CDR3: CASRAGTDGYEQYF
DNA: TGTGCCAGCAGGGCCGGGACAGACGGTTACGAGCAGTACTTC

J: TRBJ2-1
V: TRBV20-1
size: NA
D: TRBD2
length: 17
CDR3: CSAGLAGAVSSYNEQFF
DNA: TGCAGTGCTGGACTAGCGGGGGCCGTGAGCTCCTACAATGAGCAGTTCTTC

J: TRBJ2-5
V: TRBV6-2/TRBV6-3
size: many
D: TRBD1
length: 17
CDR3: CASRRRTGQGERETQYF
DNA: TGTGCCAGCAGACGAAGAACGGGACAGGGAGAGCGAGAGACCCAGTACTTC

J: TRBJ2-3
V: TRBV7-9
size: NA
D: NA
length: 13
CDR3: CASSLSVADTQYF
DNA: TGTGCCAGCAGCTTATCAGTAGCAGATACGCAGTATTTT

J: TRBJ2-1
V: TRBV6-5
size: NA
D: NA
length: 14
CDR3: CASRARLGQDEQFF
DNA: TGTGCCAGCAGGGCCAGGCTAGGGCAGGATGAGCAGTTCTTC